The rows below give T cell receptor beta chains drawn from one sample of a study of T cell responses to AZD1222 COVID-19 vaccine. Assay used: immunoSEQ multiplex PCR; TCRdb lists only in-frame clones, some missing. Among over 120,000 clones listed, around 92% were seen once. Here the sequenced sample was peripheral blood, taken on day 0 of AZD1222 vaccination. These TCRs come from an adult in good health. CDR3s include the opening cysteine and the closing phenylalanine or tryptophan. The D gene is left open where the match is weak. Expanded clones get a size class; other rows say once, few or many, or leave the size out.

CDR3nt: TGTGCCATCAGAGATCATAGCGGGGTTCAGTCCTACGAGCAGTACTTC
CDR3aa: CAIRDHSGVQSYEQYF
len: 16
abundance: NA
v_gene: TRBV10-3
j_gene: TRBJ2-7
d_gene: TRBD2

CDR3nt: TGCAGTGCTAGTTCGGTGGGCAGGGGGCACGAAAAAGCTTTCTTT
CDR3aa: CSASSVGRGHEKAFF
len: 15
abundance: NA
v_gene: TRBV20-1
j_gene: TRBJ1-1
d_gene: TRBD1

CDR3nt: TGTGCCAGCACACTCGGGGGGCTGACTGGAAACACCATATATTTT
CDR3aa: CASTLGGLTGNTIYF
len: 15
abundance: NA
v_gene: TRBV28
j_gene: TRBJ1-3
d_gene: NA

CDR3nt: TGTGCCAGCAGCTCAGGACAGGGCCGGTCCATATATTTT
CDR3aa: CASSSGQGRSIYF
len: 13
abundance: NA
v_gene: TRBV7-9
j_gene: TRBJ1-3
d_gene: TRBD1

CDR3nt: TGCGCCAGCAGCCAAGATGCGGGTCTCGGGGGGGAAAAACTGTTTTTT
CDR3aa: CASSQDAGLGGEKLFF
len: 16
abundance: NA
v_gene: TRBV4-3
j_gene: TRBJ1-4
d_gene: NA

CDR3nt: TGTGCCAGCAACCGGACAGGGTCGGACACCGGGGAGCTGTTTTTT
CDR3aa: CASNRTGSDTGELFF
len: 15
abundance: NA
v_gene: TRBV5-6
j_gene: TRBJ2-2
d_gene: TRBD1

CDR3nt: TGTGCCAGCAGTGGACACAGGGCTCAGCCCCAGCATTTT
CDR3aa: CASSGHRAQPQHF
len: 13
abundance: NA
v_gene: TRBV27
j_gene: TRBJ1-5
d_gene: NA

CDR3nt: TGTGCCAGCAGTTTAAGGGGACAGGGATATGAAAAACTGTTTTTT
CDR3aa: CASSLRGQGYEKLFF
len: 15
abundance: NA
v_gene: TRBV3-1/TRBV3-2
j_gene: TRBJ1-4
d_gene: TRBD1

CDR3nt: TGTGCCAGCAGCGGATGGGGCGAAGCTTTCTTT
CDR3aa: CASSGWGEAFF
len: 11
abundance: NA
v_gene: TRBV7-2
j_gene: TRBJ1-1
d_gene: NA

CDR3nt: TGCGCCAGCAGCCAAACTAGCGGGGCTCAGCAGTACTTC
CDR3aa: CASSQTSGAQQYF
len: 13
abundance: NA
v_gene: TRBV4-3
j_gene: TRBJ2-7
d_gene: TRBD2

CDR3nt: TGTGCCAGTAGTTTTCAGGGGATACCCAACTATGGCTACACCTTC
CDR3aa: CASSFQGIPNYGYTF
len: 15
abundance: NA
v_gene: TRBV19
j_gene: TRBJ1-2
d_gene: NA

CDR3nt: TGTGCCAGCAGCTCACGGACTAGCGGGGGCAACACAGATACGCAGTATTTT
CDR3aa: CASSSRTSGGNTDTQYF
len: 17
abundance: NA
v_gene: TRBV9
j_gene: TRBJ2-3
d_gene: TRBD2

CDR3nt: TGTGCCAGCAGCTTCTCCCTTAATCAGCCCCAGCATTTT
CDR3aa: CASSFSLNQPQHF
len: 13
abundance: NA
v_gene: TRBV5-8
j_gene: TRBJ1-5
d_gene: NA

CDR3nt: TGTGCCTGGAAGAGGCCGGCAGCGCACACTGAAGCTTTCTTT
CDR3aa: CAWKRPAAHTEAFF
len: 14
abundance: NA
v_gene: TRBV30
j_gene: TRBJ1-1
d_gene: NA

CDR3nt: TGTGCCAGCAGCTCGGGGGGGATCACCGGGGAGCTGTTTTTT
CDR3aa: CASSSGGITGELFF
len: 14
abundance: NA
v_gene: TRBV11-2
j_gene: TRBJ2-2
d_gene: TRBD2

CDR3nt: TGTGCCAGCAGCTTAACATGGGAGTACTACAATGAGCAGTTCTTC
CDR3aa: CASSLTWEYYNEQFF
len: 15
abundance: NA
v_gene: TRBV7-2
j_gene: TRBJ2-1
d_gene: NA

CDR3nt: TGTGCCAGCAGTTTATTAGATCAGCCCCAGCATTTT
CDR3aa: CASSLLDQPQHF
len: 12
abundance: NA
v_gene: TRBV28
j_gene: TRBJ1-5
d_gene: NA

CDR3nt: TGTGCCAGTAGCCCGACCGGGATCCAAGAGACCCAGTACTTC
CDR3aa: CASSPTGIQETQYF
len: 14
abundance: NA
v_gene: TRBV19
j_gene: TRBJ2-5
d_gene: NA

CDR3nt: TGTGCCAGCAGCTTAGATCGGGGTTATGGCTACACCTTC
CDR3aa: CASSLDRGYGYTF
len: 13
abundance: NA
v_gene: TRBV11-2
j_gene: TRBJ1-2
d_gene: NA

CDR3nt: TGTGCCATATCCGGGACAGGGGGCGGAAACACCATATATTTT
CDR3aa: CAISGTGGGNTIYF
len: 14
abundance: NA
v_gene: TRBV6-1
j_gene: TRBJ1-3
d_gene: TRBD1

CDR3nt: TGCGCCAGCAAGGACACAGATACGCAGTATTTT
CDR3aa: CASKDTDTQYF
len: 11
abundance: few
v_gene: TRBV10-2
j_gene: TRBJ2-3
d_gene: NA

CDR3nt: TGTGCCAGCAGAGACGCTGGAAACACCATATATTTT
CDR3aa: CASRDAGNTIYF
len: 12
abundance: NA
v_gene: TRBV12-3/TRBV12-4
j_gene: TRBJ1-3
d_gene: NA

CDR3nt: TGTGCCAGCAGCTTAGGGTATGGGGCAGAAAACACTGAAGCTTTCTTT
CDR3aa: CASSLGYGAENTEAFF
len: 16
abundance: NA
v_gene: TRBV7-9
j_gene: TRBJ1-1
d_gene: NA

CDR3nt: TGTGCCAGCAGCTTTGGCGAGGGGGCGCAGACAGATACGCAGTATTTT
CDR3aa: CASSFGEGAQTDTQYF
len: 16
abundance: NA
v_gene: TRBV7-9
j_gene: TRBJ2-3
d_gene: TRBD1

CDR3nt: TGTGCCAGCAGTTACCCTGGACTAGCGGGGGGGCCGCGAGATACGCAGTATTTT
CDR3aa: CASSYPGLAGGPRDTQYF
len: 18
abundance: once
v_gene: TRBV6-2/TRBV6-3
j_gene: TRBJ2-3
d_gene: TRBD2

CDR3nt: TGTGCCAGCAGCGTAGCCCAGGGGGCCCAGAACACTGAAGCTTTCTTT
CDR3aa: CASSVAQGAQNTEAFF
len: 16
abundance: NA
v_gene: TRBV9
j_gene: TRBJ1-1
d_gene: TRBD1

CDR3nt: TGCGCCAGCGCTAACCCGGGACAGAATTTTAATGACTATGGCTACACCTTC
CDR3aa: CASANPGQNFNDYGYTF
len: 17
abundance: NA
v_gene: TRBV4-3
j_gene: TRBJ1-2
d_gene: TRBD1

CDR3nt: TGTGCCAGCAGTTACGGGGACAGTTATAATTCACCCCTCCACTTT
CDR3aa: CASSYGDSYNSPLHF
len: 15
abundance: NA
v_gene: TRBV6-6
j_gene: TRBJ1-6
d_gene: TRBD1

CDR3nt: TGTGCCAGCAGTAAGACAGGGGTCGATCAGCCCCAGCATTTT
CDR3aa: CASSKTGVDQPQHF
len: 14
abundance: NA
v_gene: TRBV6-6
j_gene: TRBJ1-5
d_gene: TRBD1

CDR3nt: TGCGCCACATCATTTAGCGGGGGGGCAACAGATACGCAGTATTTT
CDR3aa: CATSFSGGATDTQYF
len: 15
abundance: NA
v_gene: TRBV5-1
j_gene: TRBJ2-3
d_gene: TRBD2

CDR3nt: TGTGCCAGCAGAAGGCAGGGGGCGCAGGACTATGGCTACACCTTC
CDR3aa: CASRRQGAQDYGYTF
len: 15
abundance: NA
v_gene: TRBV3-1/TRBV3-2
j_gene: TRBJ1-2
d_gene: TRBD1

CDR3nt: TGTGCCAGCAGCTTCTTGGAAGGGAAAGAGACCCAGTACTTC
CDR3aa: CASSFLEGKETQYF
len: 14
abundance: NA
v_gene: TRBV7-9
j_gene: TRBJ2-5
d_gene: NA

CDR3nt: TGTGCCATCAGTCGGACTAGCGGGTTCACAGATACGCAGTATTTT
CDR3aa: CAISRTSGFTDTQYF
len: 15
abundance: NA
v_gene: TRBV10-3
j_gene: TRBJ2-3
d_gene: TRBD2

CDR3nt: TGTGCCAGCAGTTGGACTAGCGGGGACTACTACGAGCAGTACTTC
CDR3aa: CASSWTSGDYYEQYF
len: 15
abundance: NA
v_gene: TRBV2
j_gene: TRBJ2-7
d_gene: TRBD2

CDR3nt: TGTGCCAGCAGCCACCCAAGGGGGAGCTCTGGAAACACCATATATTTT
CDR3aa: CASSHPRGSSGNTIYF
len: 16
abundance: NA
v_gene: TRBV4-2
j_gene: TRBJ1-3
d_gene: NA

CDR3nt: TGTGCCAGCAGCCTCGGGGGTAGGGGCACAGATACGCAGTATTTT
CDR3aa: CASSLGGRGTDTQYF
len: 15
abundance: NA
v_gene: TRBV5-6
j_gene: TRBJ2-3
d_gene: NA

CDR3nt: TGTGCCAGCAGACCCTCGGGACCTAACTATGGCTACACCTTC
CDR3aa: CASRPSGPNYGYTF
len: 14
abundance: NA
v_gene: TRBV27
j_gene: TRBJ1-2
d_gene: NA

CDR3nt: TGTGCCAGTAGTATACGGGACAGTAATCAGCCCCAGCATTTT
CDR3aa: CASSIRDSNQPQHF
len: 14
abundance: NA
v_gene: TRBV19
j_gene: TRBJ1-5
d_gene: TRBD1

CDR3nt: TGTGCCAGCAGCCCACCTCAGGGCCTGAACACTGAAGCTTTCTTT
CDR3aa: CASSPPQGLNTEAFF
len: 15
abundance: once
v_gene: TRBV9
j_gene: TRBJ1-1
d_gene: NA

CDR3nt: TGTGCCAGCAGCCAAGAGATCATGAACACTGAAGCTTTCTTT
CDR3aa: CASSQEIMNTEAFF
len: 14
abundance: once
v_gene: TRBV14
j_gene: TRBJ1-1
d_gene: NA

CDR3nt: TGCGCCAGCAGCCAAGGAAGGACGGGGGATACGCAGTATTTT
CDR3aa: CASSQGRTGDTQYF
len: 14
abundance: NA
v_gene: TRBV4-3
j_gene: TRBJ2-3
d_gene: NA

CDR3nt: TGTGCCAGCAGTGACGCTAGCGGGGGGGGCACAGATACGCAGTATTTT
CDR3aa: CASSDASGGGTDTQYF
len: 16
abundance: NA
v_gene: TRBV6-4
j_gene: TRBJ2-3
d_gene: TRBD2

CDR3nt: TGCGCCAGCAGCTTTAGAAATGTAGGTGGTGCCGGGTTGAAGGAGCAGTACTTC
CDR3aa: CASSFRNVGGAGLKEQYF
len: 18
abundance: NA
v_gene: TRBV5-1
j_gene: TRBJ2-7
d_gene: NA

CDR3nt: TGTGCCAGCAGCTTACTCTGGACAGCGAACACTGAAGCTTTCTTT
CDR3aa: CASSLLWTANTEAFF
len: 15
abundance: NA
v_gene: TRBV7-2
j_gene: TRBJ1-1
d_gene: NA

CDR3nt: TGTGCCAGTAGTCCTGCGTCCGGGACAGGGACCACCGGGGAGCTGTTTTTT
CDR3aa: CASSPASGTGTTGELFF
len: 17
abundance: NA
v_gene: TRBV19
j_gene: TRBJ2-2
d_gene: TRBD1

CDR3nt: TGTGCCAGCAGTGGGTTTCTAGCGTACTCCTACAATGAGCAGTTCTTC
CDR3aa: CASSGFLAYSYNEQFF
len: 16
abundance: NA
v_gene: TRBV6-1
j_gene: TRBJ2-1
d_gene: NA

CDR3nt: TGCGCCAGCAGTGAGCAGGGGTTCAATGAGCAGTTCTTC
CDR3aa: CASSEQGFNEQFF
len: 13
abundance: NA
v_gene: TRBV10-1
j_gene: TRBJ2-1
d_gene: NA

CDR3nt: TGTGCCAGCAGTACCTCTCAAGAGACCCAGTACTTC
CDR3aa: CASSTSQETQYF
len: 12
abundance: NA
v_gene: TRBV12-3/TRBV12-4
j_gene: TRBJ2-5
d_gene: NA

CDR3nt: TGTGCCAGCTCCCGTTTTGCAAGCAATGAGCAGTTCTTC
CDR3aa: CASSRFASNEQFF
len: 13
abundance: NA
v_gene: TRBV7-3
j_gene: TRBJ2-1
d_gene: NA

CDR3nt: TGCGCCAGCAGCTTGGGGGGGACAGATACGCAGTATTTT
CDR3aa: CASSLGGTDTQYF
len: 13
abundance: NA
v_gene: TRBV5-1
j_gene: TRBJ2-3
d_gene: NA

CDR3nt: TGTGCCAGCATGTATTCCAGTCTCCTCCACTTT
CDR3aa: CASMYSSLLHF
len: 11
abundance: NA
v_gene: TRBV2
j_gene: TRBJ1-6
d_gene: NA

CDR3nt: TGTGCCAGTTCGTTGAACACTGAAGCTTTCTTT
CDR3aa: CASSLNTEAFF
len: 11
abundance: NA
v_gene: TRBV2
j_gene: TRBJ1-1
d_gene: NA